This T cell receptor (beta chain) was sequenced during a study of T cells in Graves' hyperthyroidism and ophthalmopathy (dated 2019 in TCRdb). About the investigation overall: Peripheral blood was sampled at the time of initial diagnosis, prior to any treatment. An independent validation cohort of around 19 hyperthyroidism patients and about 16 patients who later progressed to ophthalmopathy tested prospective prediction of ophthalmopathy. The paper reports TCR Vbeta CDR3 sequencing of over 130 peripheral blood samples: some 44 ophthalmopathy, fewer than 80 hyperthyroidism and about 17 progressor patients. TCR V-J signatures able to tell the groups apart were searched for in a discovery cohort of more than 90 patients, of whom 40 to 45 had Graves' ophthalmopathy and about 60 had stable Graves' hyperthyroidism. After blood sampling, hyperthyroidism patients were treated with methimazole at a starting dose of 30 mg daily, and ophthalmopathy patients were treated with high-dose intravenous methylprednisolone. In addition, the study compared T-cell repertoires in thyroid tissue and in blood from about 6 Graves' hyperthyroidism patients. The approximately 90 discovery patients were divided at random into training and test sets in a 7:3 ratio. Overall results and qualifications from the work: In validation, the model predicted progression to ophthalmopathy a median of 6.5 months before onset, with approximately 68% sensitivity and almost 75% specificity. No statistical method was used to set the sample size in advance, and investigators knew the group allocation. In cross-validation, a model built on a 13 V-J signature told ophthalmopathy apart from stable hyperthyroidism with approximately 90% sensitivity and approximately 84% specificity, and in testing the same model reached 80%/75%. Most expanded thyroid clonotypes (frequency above 0.001) were also detected in blood, a finding suggesting that blood repertoires may reflect thyroid immune responses.

As encoded in the germline V gene, CDR1 is SGHTA while CDR2 is FQGNSA. The germline V and J ends show losses of 5 bases and 0 bases respectively, and no gene match explains 7 bases of the junction. Including cysteine and phenylalanine, the CDR3 has 15 amino acids. Only the CDR3 DNA stays, 45 bases, in frame from base 1. This clonotype showed up many times. The specificity of this receptor is unknown. Base qualities were left out, and no much larger clone turns up one base away. TCR beta CDR3 regions were amplified from RNA transcripts. The first round of RT-PCR for the TCR CDR3 was performed with the HTBI primer set and the Qiagen OneStep RT-PCR kit. The libraries were constructed in a second round of multiplex PCR and then size-selected and purified. Paired-end sequencing of the libraries was performed with 100 bp reads on an Illumina HiSeq2000. For the original study's pipeline: SOAPnuke was used to process the raw data, with reads discarded if the reads contained adapters or uncalled bases, had a mean Phred below 15, or lacked an exact constant-primer or identifier match. High-quality paired reads were merged using COPE v1.2.5, and each unique nucleotide sequence was defined as a clonotype. MiTCR v1.1 was used to align the clonotypes against IMGT TRBV, TRBD and TRBJ reference segments. Analysis was restricted to V-J combinations with a frequency above 0.0001, which covered 99.2% of repertoires. A TCS score was defined as the ratio of F50 (clonal expansion) to E x V (chaos), with BLOSUM62-based TCRdist applied between CDR3 peptides within each V-J. Welch's t-statistics and random forest reduced roughly 530 V-J features to 10 to 15, which were used in a naive Bayes classifier (R e1071). The Morisita-Horn index was used to measure how similar the thyroid and blood repertoires were. TCRdb took the public reads, trimmed them with fastp at Q25, ran MiXCR for clone calling and kept in-frame beta chains. CDR3 protein sequences are deduplicated, and each keeps its most common genes and DNA. TCRdb, not the authors, supplied the V and J calls. This sample is represented by around 610,000 distinct CDR3 sequences; around 15% of them were singletons. About 4% of the sample lies in the top ten.

In the ophthalmopathy patients, disease was moderately to severely active, with a Clinical Activity Score of 3 or more, a NOSPECS grade of 4 or more, and a duration of less than 3 months. Any patient with an uncontrolled infection, another autoimmune disease, pregnancy or lactation was excluded. Diagnoses were established on the basis of clinical symptoms, serum thyroxine and TRAb, thyroid ultrasound, and orbital computed tomography. Ficoll-Paque density gradient centrifugation was used to isolate PBMCs from about 9.4 ml of fresh peripheral blood. Total RNA was extracted using Trizol reagent, and RNA quality was assessed on an Agilent 2100 Bioanalyzer.

The receptor chain draws on TRBV7-2 and TRBJ2-7, and 7 junction bases match TRBD1. Sequenced: blood. The origin of this receptor is a middle-aged woman with Graves' ophthalmopathy. The CDR3: CASSEDRDPSYEQYF. In nucleotide form, the sequence is TGTGCCAGCAGCGAAGACAGGGATCCCTCCTACGAGCAGTACTTC. Outside the CDR3, residues come from the reference TRBV7-2 and TRBJ2-7 proteins, so the full variable domain is: GAGVSQSPSNKVTEKGKDVELRCDPISGHTALYWYRQSLGQGLEFLIYFQGNSAPDKSGLPSDRFSAERTGGSVSTLTIQRTQQEDSAVYLCASSEDRDPSYEQYFGPGTRLTVT.